The 30 T cell receptor beta chains presented below share a single source sample, sequenced in a study of blood T cells in healthy people across ages. Sample-barcoded 5' priming and a J-beta primer mix drove a second PCR of about 6 to 11 cycles. TCRdb redid the calling of the 5' RACE reads with MiXCR, one entry per CDR3 protein. This sample has roughly 1.4 million distinct CDR3 sequences, with roughly 60% found just once. Sequences were obtained from blood. These receptors were obtained from a man aged 18 to 29 in good health.

This clonotype was recorded a few times. This rearrangement joins TRBV6-1 to TRBJ2-3, with D perhaps assigned TRBD1 or TRBD2 (5 bases each). Germline V gene data show CDR1 as MNHNS and CDR2 as SASEGT. The CDR3 covers 14 residues. The V end was cut by 2 bases, the J end by 1 base, with 7 bases between. This CDR3 is CASSERGRTDTQYF. The CDR3 coding sequence is TGTGCCAGCAGTGAAAGGGGACGCACAGATACGCAGTATTTT.

The J gene is TRBJ2-7, the V gene TRBV13; 8 nucleotides match TRBD2. CDR3 length equals 17 residues. Germline V lookup: CDR1 PRHDT, CDR2 FYEKMQ (reference sequence). V lost 6 bases to trimming and J lost 0 bases; unmatched junction nucleotides: 13. The CDR3 coding sequence is TGTGCCAGCAGTTCCGCGGGACTAGAAACGGGCTCCTACGAGCAGTACTTC. It specifies CASSSAGLETGSYEQYF.

The chain recombines TRBV28 with TRBJ2-3; D is ambiguous. The CDR3 has 20 amino acids. V gave up 5 bases and J gave up 0 bases, with 27 bases separating them. Per germline, CDR1 MDHEN and CDR2 SYDVKM. DNA of the CDR3: TGTGCCAGCAGTCCCCGGTCGACACGGGCCCGCCTGACTAGCACAGATACGCAGTATTTT. This codes for CASSPRSTRARLTSTDTQYF.

This chain joins TRBV29-1 and TRBJ2-3, with a weak D call TRBD1 (6 bases). V was trimmed by 0 bases and J by 2 bases, leaving 18 bases between them. Germline CDR1 SQVTM, CDR2 ANQGSEA. The CDR3 is 17 residues long. The CDR3 DNA follows: TGCAGCGTTGAAGATCTTCAGTCGGGGACATTCACAGATACGCAGTATTTT. This encodes CSVEDLQSGTFTDTQYF.

This clonotype has only a few counts. V gene TRBV7-8 combines with J gene TRBJ2-3, with D perhaps being TRBD1 or TRBD2 (5 bases each). The CDR3 runs to 18 residues. V dropped 1 base and J dropped 2 bases, with 19 bases sitting between them. Per germline, CDR1 SGHVS and CDR2 FQNEAQ. The CDR3: CASSLGGNRRTTTDTQYF. CDR3 DNA sequence: TGTGCCAGCAGCTTAGGGGGGAACAGGAGAACCACCACAGATACGCAGTATTTT.

This clonotype was detected a few times. This chain connects TRBV29-1 to TRBJ2-1; D perhaps matches TRBD2 (6 bases). The CDR3 is 15 amino acids. Germline CDR1 and CDR2: SQVTM and ANQGSEA. The germline V and J ends were trimmed by 4 bases and 7 bases, with 20 bases remaining between them. The CDR3 nucleotides read TGCAGCGTTGCCGGGGGACTTGCACGTGGAAATGAGCAGTTCTTC. Amino acids: CSVAGGLARGNEQFF.

This clonotype was counted between two and nine times. The chain recombines TRBV29-1 with TRBJ2-5; D unclear. Germline values: CDR1 SQVTM, CDR2 ANQGSEA. The CDR3 has 12 residues. The V and J ends lost 1 base and 7 bases respectively, with 10 bases between them. The CDR3 region has the DNA TGCAGCGTTGAAGTTGCCGGTGGGACCCAGTACTTC. It translates to CSVEVAGGTQYF. The full variable domain, completed using reference TRBV29-1 and TRBJ2-5, is SAVISQKPSRDICQRGTSLTIQCQVDSQVTMMFWYRQQPGQSLTLIATANQGSEATYESGFVIDKFPISRPNLTFSTLTVSNMSPEDSSIYLCSVEVAGGTQYFGPGTRLLVL.

V gene TRBV7-2 combines with J gene TRBJ1-5; D is ambiguous. The CDR3 sequence is 14 residues long. Germline V gene data show CDR1 as SGHTA and CDR2 as FQGNSA. Trimming removed 5 bases at V and 3 bases at J, with 11 bases between. The CDR3 DNA is TGTGCCAGCAGCCATCCGGGCCCCAATCAGCCCCAGCATTTT. Translation: CASSHPGPNQPQHF. The complete variable domain, with remaining parts taken from reference TRBV7-2 and TRBJ1-5, reads GAGVSQSPSNKVTEKGKDVELRCDPISGHTALYWYRQSLGQGLEFLIYFQGNSAPDKSGLPSDRFSAERTGGSVSTLTIQRTQQEDSAVYLCASSHPGPNQPQHFGDGTRLSIL.

This chain connects TRBV28 to TRBJ1-6; D is unclear. Trimming stripped 7 bases from V and 7 bases from J, with 17 bases between. The CDR3 length is 15 residues. The V gene's germline CDR1 is MDHEN and CDR2 SYDVKM. The CDR3 DNA reads as TGTGCCAGCACCGAAAGACGGACGGCAAATTCACCCCTCCACTTT. It is translated as CASTERRTANSPLHF.

To note about this clonotype: A read error may produce the germline difference seen at one junction end. The V and J genes are TRBV20-1 and TRBJ2-3; TRBD1 matches 7 bases. The CDR3 loop spans 15 amino acids. CDR1 is DFQATT, CDR2 SNEGSKA, per germline (reference sequence). CDR3 region: CSTRGTVLGTDTQYF. The CDR3 DNA sequence: TGCAGTACTAGGGGGACAGTACTCGGGACAGATACGCAGTATTTT.

This clonotype was seen a few times. The CDR3 DNA follows: TGCAGCGTAAGGACAGGGACAGCCTACGAGCAGTACTTC. Translation: CSVRTGTAYEQYF. The chain couples TRBV29-1 to TRBJ2-4; 8 bases agree with TRBD1. The J call is in doubt because the DNA end fits TRBJ2-7 better. The CDR3 sequence is 13 residues long. CDR1 is SQVTM and CDR2 is ANQGSEA in the germline V gene.

In this sample, this clonotype turned up many times. V and J are TRBV29-1 and TRBJ2-1, with 7 positions matching TRBD2. Germline V gene data show CDR1 as SQVTM and CDR2 as ANQGSEA. CDR3 length equals 13 residues. The CDR3 sequence: CGGALAAYNEQFF. The CDR3 DNA reads TGCGGCGGGGCGCTAGCGGCCTACAATGAGCAGTTCTTC.

In DNA form, the CDR3 reads TGTGCCAGCAGCGAGCTAGCGGGGGGGCTCACAAATGAGCAGTTCTTC. Amino acids: CASSELAGGLTNEQFF. The chain links TRBV28 to TRBJ2-1; the match to TRBD2 covers 12 bases. Germline V CDR1 and CDR2: MDHEN, SYDVKM. V gave up 6 bases and J gave up 7 bases; unmatched junction bases: 10. This CDR3 has 16 amino acids.

V is TRBV2 and J is TRBJ2-2; 13 bases map to TRBD2. The CDR3 is made up of 14 amino acids. CDR1 and CDR2 (germline): SNHLY, FYNNEI. The V and J ends lost 6 bases and 7 bases, in that order; junction bases with no gene match: 2. The DNA of the CDR3 is TGTGCCAGCAGGGGACTAGCGGGACTCGGGGAGCTGTTTTTT. Translated, it gives CASRGLAGLGELFF.

This chain's CDR3 is CASSQLSGQSSYNEQFF. Written as DNA, the CDR3 is TGTGCCAGCAGTCAATTATCCGGACAGAGCTCCTACAATGAGCAGTTCTTC. This chain links TRBV12-3 or TRBV12-4 with TRBJ2-1; D is perhaps TRBD1 (6 bases). The CDR3 is 17 residues long. V was cut by 5 bases and J by 0 bases, with 17 bases left in between.

This sequence joins TRBV7-9 and TRBJ1-2, with 9 bases lining up with TRBD1. After removal of 1 base from V and 7 bases from J, the junction contained 4 bases not matched to a gene. The length of the CDR3 is 14 residues. Germline CDR1 is SEHNR and CDR2 is FQNEAQ (reference sequence). CDR3 region: CASSLGTGVSGYTF. The CDR3 DNA follows: TGTGCCAGCAGCTTAGGGACAGGGGTCTCTGGCTACACCTTC.

The CDR3 region is CASSPLAGRFHYNEQFF. In nucleotides, the CDR3 is TGTGCCAGCAGTCCTCTAGCGGGACGATTCCACTACAATGAGCAGTTCTTC. The chain is built from TRBV21-1 and TRBJ2-1; the table names TRBD2, a call not compared with the DNA. TRBV21-1 is flagged as a pseudogene. The CDR3 has 17 residues.

This clonotype has a single count. The chain recombines TRBV28 with TRBJ2-3; D perhaps matches TRBD2 (7 bases). V was pared by 3 bases and J by 5 bases, with 15 bases between. The germline V gene has CDR1 MDHEN and CDR2 SYDVKM. CDR3 length: 15 amino acids. The CDR3 sequence is CASSLLAGAEDTQYF. The CDR3 coding sequence is TGTGCCAGCAGTTTGCTTGCGGGGGCGGAAGATACGCAGTATTTT.

This clonotype was seen only once. V and J are TRBV20-1 and TRBJ1-4, with D hard to call. Germline lookup yields CDR1 DFQATT and CDR2 SNEGSKA (reference sequence). V lost 1 base to trimming and J lost 7 bases, with 13 bases between them. The CDR3 consists of 14 residues. The CDR3 DNA is TGCAGTGCTAGAGGGCACGCAAGATCTGAAAAACTGTTTTTT. Its protein product is CSARGHARSEKLFF.

The chain uses TRBV6-5 and TRBJ2-4; possible D gene TRBD1, 5 bases. CDR3 length: 16 residues. Germline assignment: CDR1 MNHEY and CDR2 SVGAGI. Trimming took 2 bases from V and 0 from J, leaving 11 bases between them. CDR3 bases: TGTGCCAGCAGTTACGGCAGGGTCCTAGCCAAAAACATTCAGTACTTC. Its translation is CASSYGRVLAKNIQYF.

This clonotype has only a few counts. The V and J genes are TRBV6-2 or TRBV6-3 and TRBJ1-5; D is undetermined. The germline V gene has CDR1 MNHEY and CDR2 SVGEGT. Trimming took 6 bases from V and 0 from J, leaving 9 bases between them. The CDR3 totals 14 residues. CDR3 protein: CASSLRLSNQPQHF. The DNA of the CDR3 is TGTGCCAGCAGCCTTCGACTTAGCAATCAGCCCCAGCATTTT.

The chain couples TRBV20-1 to TRBJ2-1, with D hard to call. Germline V CDR1 and CDR2: DFQATT, SNEGSKA (reference sequence). The CDR3 contains 13 residues. Deletions cut 3 bases from V and 0 bases from J, with 6 bases between. The CDR3 DNA sequence: TGCAGTGCTAGTCAGAGCTCCTACAATGAGCAGTTCTTC. Translating gives CSASQSSYNEQFF.

The rearrangement uses TRBV12-3 or TRBV12-4 and TRBJ2-3, with D possibly being TRBD2 (6 bases). The CDR3 spans 16 residues. The germline V and J ends were trimmed by 7 bases and 3 bases, with 20 bases remaining between them. Here the CDR3 DNA reads TGTGCCAGCAATATCGGGACTTCCCCTAGTACAGATACGCAGTATTTT. Translated: CASNIGTSPSTDTQYF.

The V and J genes are TRBV7-9 and TRBJ1-2; a weak D match, TRBD1 (6 bases). Trimming took 3 bases from V and 4 from J, leaving 21 bases between them. The CDR3 extends over 17 amino acids. In germline, CDR1 is SEHNR, CDR2 FQNEAQ (reference sequence). The CDR3 region has the DNA TGTGCCAGCAGCTTCCCACCTGAGACAGGACCGGGCTATGGCTACACCTTC. Its protein product is CASSFPPETGPGYGYTF.

This clonotype was counted only a few times. The V call is TRBV27, the J call TRBJ1-1; TRBD1 is a possible D gene (5 bases). V was cut by 8 bases and J by 3 bases, with 13 bases left in between. This CDR3 contains 13 residues. The germline V gene encodes CDR1 MNHEY and CDR2 SMNVEV (reference sequence). The CDR3 coding sequence is TGTGCCAGCCCCCCGGGACGCGACACTGAAGCTTTCTTT. Translating it yields CASPPGRDTEAFF.

The chain recombines TRBV14 with TRBJ2-7; D is unresolved. CDR3 length equals 16 residues. Between the trimmed V and J ends, which lost 2 bases and 0 bases, there was a span of 14 bases. Germline V CDR1 and CDR2: SGHDN, FVKESK. The CDR3 protein is CASSQLGTPSSYEQYF. For the CDR3, the DNA is TGTGCCAGCAGCCAATTAGGAACACCGAGCTCCTACGAGCAGTACTTC.

V is TRBV7-2 and J is TRBJ2-7; 7 bases match TRBD2. This CDR3 region has 15 residues. Germline CDR1 SGHTA, CDR2 FQGNSA. Unmatched junction bases numbered 6, after V lost 0 bases and J lost 4 bases. CDR3 bases: TGTGCCAGCAGCTTAGCCGGCAGGGAGGGATACGAGCAGTACTTC. This sequence encodes CASSLAGREGYEQYF.

The chain has TRBV29-1 and TRBJ2-7; possibly TRBD1 for D (6 bases). The CDR3 is 14 amino acids. CDR1 SQVTM and CDR2 ANQGSEA come from the germline V gene. The V end was cut by 3 bases, the J end by 5 bases, with 17 bases between. The CDR3 is CSVDLGRGPNEQYF. CDR3 DNA: TGCAGCGTTGATCTGGGCAGGGGCCCTAACGAGCAGTACTTC.

The genes are TRBV29-1 and TRBJ2-3; D may be TRBD1 (7 bases). The V and J ends lost 3 bases and 3 bases respectively, with 13 bases between them. The CDR3 length is 14 residues. Looked up from germline, CDR1 is SQVTM and CDR2 is ANQGSEA. The CDR3 region has the DNA TGCAGCGTTGAGCGCAGGGGGAGGACAGATACGCAGTATTTT. Its protein product is CSVERRGRTDTQYF.

This clonotype was counted between two and nine times. The genes are TRBV27 and TRBJ1-2; D ambiguous. From germline, CDR1 is MNHEY and CDR2 SMNVEV (reference sequence). V gave up 4 bases and J gave up 4 bases, with 13 bases separating them. This CDR3 has 14 residues. This CDR3 reads CASSSQVVGYGYTF. The DNA of the CDR3 is TGTGCCAGCAGTTCCCAGGTGGTTGGCTATGGCTACACCTTC.